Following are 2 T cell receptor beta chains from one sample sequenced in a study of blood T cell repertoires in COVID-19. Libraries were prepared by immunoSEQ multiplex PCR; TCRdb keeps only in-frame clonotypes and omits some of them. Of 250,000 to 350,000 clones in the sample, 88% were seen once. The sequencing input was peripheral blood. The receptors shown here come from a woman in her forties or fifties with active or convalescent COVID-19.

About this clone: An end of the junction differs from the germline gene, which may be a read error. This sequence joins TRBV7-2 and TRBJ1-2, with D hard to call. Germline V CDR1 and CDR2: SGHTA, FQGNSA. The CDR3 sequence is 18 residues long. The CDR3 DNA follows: TGTGCCAGCAGCTTAGTAGGAGGAGGCGGATCCGCCAACTATGGCTACGCCTTC. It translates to CASSLVGGGGSANYGYAF.

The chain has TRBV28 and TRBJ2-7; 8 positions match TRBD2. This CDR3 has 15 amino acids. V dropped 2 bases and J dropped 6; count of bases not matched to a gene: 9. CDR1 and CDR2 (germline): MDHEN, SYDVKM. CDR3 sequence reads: CASSLRGTGGFEQYF. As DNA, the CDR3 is TGTGCCAGCAGTTTACGCGGGACGGGGGGGTTCGAGCAGTACTTC.